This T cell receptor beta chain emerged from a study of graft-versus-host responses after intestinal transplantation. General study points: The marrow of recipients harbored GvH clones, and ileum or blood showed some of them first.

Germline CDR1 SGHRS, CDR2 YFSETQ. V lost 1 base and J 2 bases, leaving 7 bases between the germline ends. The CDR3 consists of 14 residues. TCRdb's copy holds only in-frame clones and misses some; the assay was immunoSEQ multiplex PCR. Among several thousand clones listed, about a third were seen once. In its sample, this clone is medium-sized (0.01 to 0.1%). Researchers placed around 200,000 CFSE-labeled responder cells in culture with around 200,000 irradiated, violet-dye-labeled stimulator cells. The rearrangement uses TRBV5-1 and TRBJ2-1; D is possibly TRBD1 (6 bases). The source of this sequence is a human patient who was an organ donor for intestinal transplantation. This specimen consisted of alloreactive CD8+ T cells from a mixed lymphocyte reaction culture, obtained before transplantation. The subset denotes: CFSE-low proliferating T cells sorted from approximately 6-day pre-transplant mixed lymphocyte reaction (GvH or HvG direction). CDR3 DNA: TGCGCCAGCAGCTTGACAGGGACCTACAATGAGCAGTTCTTC. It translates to CASSLTGTYNEQFF.